This T cell receptor (beta chain) derives from a study of cytomegalovirus exposure and HLA in healthy donors. Whole-study results and caveats: On later analysis, the bulk of CMV-associated TCR beta chains appeared to be HLA-restricted.

About this clone itself: Its antigen is undetermined.

The PCR ran on 60 Vbeta and 13 Jbeta primers. Profiling relied on immunoSEQ multiplex PCR, and the TCRdb table lists in-frame clones only, not all of them. The table for this sample gives fewer than 150,000 clones. After removal of 0 bases from V and 4 bases from J, the junction contained 2 bases not matched to a gene. This CDR3 comprises 15 residues. Germline V gene sequence: CDR1 SGHRS, CDR2 YFSETQ. What was sequenced was PBMCs. This TCR derives from a man aged 35-49 years in good health and CMV-seronegative. The chain joins TRBV5-1 to TRBJ2-3, with 10 bases that match TRBD2. As DNA, the CDR3 is TGCGCCAGCAGCTTGGCTAGCGGGGGCGCAGATACGCAGTATTTT. As protein: CASSLASGGADTQYF.